A single T cell receptor (beta chain) is shown here with its context. The sample holds many counts of this clonotype. Its antigen remains unidentified. No qualities accompany the bases; no much larger clone lies one base away. The entry originates in a study of CD8 T cells in ankylosing spondylitis (dated by TCRdb to about 2017). About the full investigation: The study profiled T cell receptor beta repertoires in healthy donors and ankylosing spondylitis patients to find disease-linked TCR variants. The whole study cohort included about a hundred healthy donors and 25 or so ankylosing spondylitis patients. Peripheral blood was sampled, and synovial fluid was also collected from ankylosing spondylitis patients. Overall results and qualifications from the work: Some of the motif variants had been reported before in the synovial fluid and blood of reactive arthritis patients, a finding that suggests common disease-initiation mechanisms. Blood from ankylosing spondylitis patients appeared to be characterized by a TCR beta motif composed of 7 to 9 highly homologous amino acid variants. Significant enrichment of the disease-linked clones was reported in matched synovial fluid samples from ankylosing spondylitis patients. The disease-linked clones showed a CD8+ phenotype and occurred at relatively low frequencies in peripheral blood.

TCRdb shows the sequencer as Illumina HiSeq 2500. Quantitative 5'-RACE with molecular barcodes was the method used to prepare the TCR beta libraries. Regarding the original processing steps: Disease-linked TCR variants were identified with a new computational method built on a probabilistic model of VDJ rearrangement. The raw public reads went through TCRdb reprocessing: fastp at Q25, MiXCR clone calling, in-frame beta chains kept. When rows share a CDR3 protein, they turn into one entry using the most common DNA and genes. The V and J calls, along with clone size, are taken from TCRdb and not from the paper's own processing. In all, the sample holds hundreds of thousands of distinct CDR3 sequences, and less than 10% of those were seen once. The biggest ten clones account for around 7% of the sample. Reading from cysteine to phenylalanine, the CDR3 counts 16 amino acids. The sequence is cut down to CDR3 DNA, 48 bases in frame from base 1. Ends trimmed: V by 7 bases, J by 1 base; bases unmatched to a gene: 11.

The sequencing sample was made of blood, either unsorted or a sorted T cell fraction (not recorded which). The sequence derives from a male donor with ankylosing spondylitis or in good health (not recorded which). The chain is assembled from TRBV12-3 or TRBV12-4 and TRBJ2-7; 9 middle bases align to TRBD1. The CDR3 reads as follows: CASNLQTGGLSYEQYF. The nucleotide sequence reads TGTGCCAGCAATTTGCAAACAGGGGGCTTATCCTACGAGCAGTACTTC.